This T cell receptor (beta chain) was identified in a study of blood T cell repertoires in COVID-19. Assay: immunoSEQ multiplex PCR; the TCRdb copy retains only in-frame clones and omits some. Among a few hundred thousand clones listed, roughly 90% were seen once. Germline loops: CDR1 LNHNV, CDR2 YYDKDF (reference sequence). V lost 3 bases to trimming and J lost 2 bases, with 11 bases between them. CDR3 length equals 16 residues. The sequenced sample consisted of PBMCs or T cells enriched from blood (not recorded which). The chain links TRBV15 to TRBJ2-6; D possibly corresponds to TRBD1 (5 bases). The clonotype comes from a woman between 25 and 40 years old who had been exposed to COVID-19. The CDR3 sequence is CATSSQGKAGANVLTF. The CDR3 DNA reads TGTGCCACCAGCAGCCAGGGTAAGGCTGGGGCCAACGTCCTGACTTTC.